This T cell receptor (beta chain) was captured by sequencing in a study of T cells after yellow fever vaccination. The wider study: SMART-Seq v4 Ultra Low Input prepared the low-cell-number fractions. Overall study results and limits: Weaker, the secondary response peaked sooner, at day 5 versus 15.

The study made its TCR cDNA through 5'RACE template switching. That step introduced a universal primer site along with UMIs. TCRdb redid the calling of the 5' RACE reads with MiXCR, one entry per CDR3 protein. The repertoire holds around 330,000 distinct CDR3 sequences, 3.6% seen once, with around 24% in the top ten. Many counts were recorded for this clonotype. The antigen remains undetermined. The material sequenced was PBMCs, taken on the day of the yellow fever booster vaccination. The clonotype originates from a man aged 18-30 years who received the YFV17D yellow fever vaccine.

The CDR3 sequence is CASSPAIIRDNYGYTF. The CDR3 DNA is TGCGCCAGCAGCCCCGCAATTATCAGGGATAACTATGGCTACACCTTC. V gene TRBV4-3 combines with J gene TRBJ1-2; the D gene is possibly TRBD1 (5 bases). Germline CDR1 and CDR2: LGHNA and YSLEER. The V end was cut by 4 bases, the J end by 1 base, with 16 bases between. The CDR3 has 16 residues.